What follows are 9 T cell receptor beta chains derived from one specimen sequenced in a study of shared clonotypes between healthy human individuals. Profiling relied on immunoSEQ multiplex PCR, and the TCRdb table lists in-frame clones only, not all of them. In the table there are a few hundred thousand clones, more than 70% of which are singletons. Specimen: PBMCs. Receptors were obtained from a woman aged 40-49 years in good health. Some clones in this sample may be carry-over from other donors' samples.

This clone showed up just once. V usage is TRBV7-6 and J usage is TRBJ1-3, with D unclear. The germline CDR1 and CDR2 sequences are SGHVS and FNYEAQ. The ends were cut back, 5 bases at V and 2 bases at J, with 7 bases in the middle. This CDR3 spans 13 amino acids. The CDR3 reads CASSGSPGNTIYF. CDR3 DNA sequence: TGTGCCAGCAGCGGGAGCCCTGGAAACACCATATATTTT. The full variable domain, its missing parts supplied by reference TRBV7-6 and TRBJ1-3, is GAGVSQSPRYKVTKRGQDVALRCDPISGHVSLYWYRQALGQGPEFLTYFNYEAQQDKSGLPNDRFSAERPEGSISTLTIQRTEQRDSAMYRCASSGSPGNTIYFGEGSWLTVV.

This sequence joins TRBV5-1 and TRBJ2-7; no clear D. CDR3 length: 13 amino acids. Trimming shortened V by 1 base and J by 2 bases, and 7 bases separated the two germline ends. CDR1 is SGHRS and CDR2 is YFSETQ in the germline V gene. The CDR3 nucleotides read TGCGCCAGCAGCTTGCACAGAACCTACGAGCAGTACTTC. This encodes CASSLHRTYEQYF.

This clone was picked up many times. Other DNA sequences in this specimen translate into the identical CDR3. The chain employs TRBV5-1 and TRBJ2-7, with a tentative D call TRBD1 (6 bases). The length of the CDR3 is 13 residues. V dropped 0 bases and J dropped 2 bases, with 6 bases sitting between them. CDR1 and CDR2 from the germline V gene are SGHRS and YFSETQ. CDR3 in amino acids: CASSLEGAYEQYF. CDR3 bases: TGCGCCAGCAGCTTGGAGGGGGCCTACGAGCAGTACTTC.

The J gene is TRBJ1-4, the V gene TRBV15; D is ambiguous. Germline V gives CDR1 LNHNV, CDR2 YYDKDF (reference sequence). The V end was cut by 0 bases, the J end by 2 bases, with 1 base between. The CDR3 extends over 13 amino acids. CDR3 sequence (DNA): TGTGCCACCAGCAGAGAGACTAATGAAAAACTGTTTTTT. Its protein is CATSRETNEKLFF.

V and J are TRBV9 and TRBJ2-5; D may be TRBD2 (5 bases). The closer fit of TRBJ2-7 to the DNA end suggests the J call may be wrong. Germline lookup yields CDR1 SGDLS and CDR2 YYNGEE. The CDR3 consists of 13 residues. The CDR3: CASSVQPGDEQYF. The CDR3 nucleotides are TGTGCCAGCAGCGTACAGCCCGGGGACGAGCAGTACTTC.

This chain uses TRBV6-6 with TRBJ2-3, with 8 positions matching TRBD2. The CDR3 has 15 residues. The ends lost 2 bases at V and 6 bases at J; junction bases unmatched: 7. CDR1 MNHNY and CDR2 SVGAGI come from the germline V gene (reference sequence). The CDR3 region is CASSYPGGGQDTQYF. The DNA of the CDR3 is TGTGCCAGCAGTTACCCCGGGGGGGGGCAGGATACGCAGTATTTT.

The chain joins TRBV9 to TRBJ2-1, with 9 positions matching TRBD1. The junction had 14 bases not matched to a gene; V was cut back by 4 bases and J by 12 bases. Germline-derived CDR1 and CDR2 are SGDLS and YYNGEE. The CDR3 is 15 amino acids. CDR3 in amino acids: CASSPGTGHWGVQFF. The DNA for the CDR3 is TGTGCCAGCAGCCCCGGGACAGGGCATTGGGGGGTGCAGTTCTTC. Complete variable domain (other parts from reference TRBV9 and TRBJ2-1): DSGVTQTPKHLITATGQRVTLRCSPRSGDLSVYWYQQSLDQGLQFLIQYYNGEERAKGNILERFSAQQFPDLHSELNLSSLELGDSALYFCASSPGTGHWGVQFFGPGTRLTVL.

The chain uses TRBV5-1 and TRBJ2-3; possibly TRBD1 for D (5 bases). The ends were cut back, 0 bases at V and 1 base at J, with 6 bases in the middle. In germline, CDR1 is SGHRS, CDR2 YFSETQ. CDR3 length equals 14 residues. CDR3 protein: CASSLEGGTDTQYF. The CDR3 coding sequence is TGCGCCAGCAGCTTGGAAGGGGGCACAGATACGCAGTATTTT.

This chain links TRBV7-2 with TRBJ2-7, with TRBD2 as a possible D gene (5 bases). Deletions cut 7 bases from V and 3 bases from J, with 16 bases between. Germline CDR1 and CDR2: SGHTA and FQGNSA. This CDR3 has 14 amino acids. CDR3 sequence: CASMDRTRGYEQYF. The CDR3 bases are TGTGCCAGCATGGATAGGACTCGGGGCTACGAGCAGTACTTC.